The rows below give T cell receptor beta chains drawn from one sample of a study of CD8 T cells in ankylosing spondylitis. TCRdb passed the 5' RACE reads through MiXCR, listing each CDR3 protein once. Among 230,000 or so distinct CDR3 sequences listed, about 24% were seen once. Sequencing was carried out using blood, either unsorted or a sorted T cell fraction (not recorded which). The origin of the receptors is a male donor with ankylosing spondylitis or in good health (not recorded which). The CDR3 runs from the conserved cysteine through the conserved F or W.

V	J	CDR3
TRBV15	TRBJ2-1	CATSRDPPVLLNEQFF
TRBV28	TRBJ1-4	CASSLWQDEKLFF
TRBV20-1	TRBJ2-2	CSARDGRVNTGELFF
TRBV10-3	TRBJ2-5	CAISEGSRDRGHGETQYF
TRBV12-3/TRBV12-4	TRBJ2-7	CASSATAGFYEQYF
TRBV4-1	TRBJ2-7	CASSQGTGGNEQYF
TRBV6-5	TRBJ1-2	CASSYSNRGRGYGYTF
TRBV18	TRBJ2-3	CASSPPATTDTQYF
TRBV10-3	TRBJ2-3	CAISEDSAANPPDTQYF
TRBV4-2	TRBJ2-6	CASSPTQTGANVLTF
TRBV10-3	TRBJ1-4	CAISDQAEKLFF
TRBV6-1	TRBJ1-4	CASSPRGGGEKLFF
TRBV6-1	TRBJ2-1	CASSGTSGSNEQFF
TRBV20-1	TRBJ2-7	CSARMSRGISYEQYF
TRBV20-1	TRBJ2-7	CSARAPEQYF
TRBV10-3	TRBJ2-2	CAISTGRTGELFF
TRBV10-3	TRBJ2-3	CAISDPGLASGTDTQYF
TRBV20-1	TRBJ2-1	CSAPNGLAGATSYNEQFF
TRBV24-1	TRBJ2-3	CATSDAPRTDTQYF
TRBV20-1	TRBJ2-1	CSARDRASGGPLNEQFF
TRBV2	TRBJ2-7	CASTWDRGDYEQYF
TRBV5-5	TRBJ2-3	CATQTSLDTQYF
TRBV7-3	TRBJ2-1	CASSLRGTSNEQFF
TRBV20-1	TRBJ2-3	CSAPDRGNTDTQYF
TRBV4-1	TRBJ2-7	CASSQTSGTGSYEQYF
TRBV29-1	TRBJ2-4	CSVCTWDSQNIQYF
TRBV2	TRBJ2-5	CASSERGGTQETQYF
TRBV20-1	TRBJ2-7	CSATQDNEQYF
TRBV12-3/TRBV12-4	TRBJ1-1	CASSFGENTEAFF
TRBV20-1	TRBJ2-3	CSASQKQGAQYF
TRBV7-9	TRBJ2-3	CASSLGQITDTQYF
TRBV12-3/TRBV12-4	TRBJ1-1	CASSPQAVEAFF
TRBV7-2	TRBJ1-4	CASSVQGLGSEKLFF
TRBV29-1	TRBJ2-7	CSVEPPGYEQYF
TRBV20-1	TRBJ2-1	CSARARHGGGANEQFF
TRBV5-8	TRBJ2-1	CASSLAGTSHEQFF
TRBV5-5	TRBJ2-1	CASSFRSGVENEQFF
TRBV20-1	TRBJ2-1	CSAPGGRGQGNEQFF
TRBV6-5	TRBJ1-1	CASSYSAWREGTEAFF
TRBV12-3/TRBV12-4	TRBJ2-7	CASRWTGSYEQYF
TRBV10-2	TRBJ2-7	CASRIPGQGFEQYF
TRBV12-3/TRBV12-4	TRBJ2-1	CASSPHLGYNEQFF
TRBV7-2	TRBJ2-5	CASSLVGQTQYF